The 30 T cell receptor beta chains reported below all come from one sample, sequenced in a study of blood T cells in healthy people across ages. The second PCR ran about 6 to 12 cycles with a sample-barcoded 5' primer and J-beta primers. TCRdb recomputed calls from the 5' RACE reads with MiXCR, one row per CDR3 protein. Of 800,000 to 950,000 distinct CDR3 sequences listed, roughly 29% are singletons. These data were also reused for a study on T cells of mothers and their children.

Sequenced: blood. The receptors come from a woman in her thirties or forties in good health.

The V and J genes are TRBV28 and TRBJ1-5, with D tentatively TRBD1 (6 bases). CDR1 is MDHEN, CDR2 SYDVKM, per germline. This CDR3 has 14 amino acids. V lost 3 bases to trimming and J lost 7 bases, with 13 bases between them. CDR3 residues: CASSFRGGRQPQHF. The CDR3 DNA reads TGTGCCAGCAGTTTTCGGGGGGGGCGCCAGCCCCAGCATTTT.

This clonotype appeared a few times. The J gene is TRBJ2-5, the V gene TRBV12-3 or TRBV12-4, with 9 bases that match TRBD1. Trimming took 5 bases from V and 5 from J; bases not matched to a gene: 9. The CDR3 totals 15 residues. CDR3 loop: CASSVRGQGIETQYF. The CDR3 bases are TGTGCCAGCAGTGTCCGAGGACAGGGGATTGAGACCCAGTACTTC.

On this clonotype: Compared with germline, one end of the junction differs, possibly owing to a read error. The CDR3 here is CTSSSGVPSYRYGYTF. The CDR3 DNA is TGTACCAGCAGCTCGGGGGTCCCCTCATATCGCTATGGCTACACCTTC. The chain has TRBV7-9 and TRBJ1-2, with D possibly TRBD1 on 5 matching bases. Germline-derived CDR1 and CDR2 are SEHNR and FQNEAQ (reference sequence). This CDR3 has 16 amino acids. The full variable domain, rest sourced from reference TRBV7-9 and TRBJ1-2, is DTGVSQNPRHKITKRGQNVTFRCDPISEHNRLYWYRQTLGQGPEFLTYFQNEAQLEKSRLLSDRFSAERPKGSFSTLEIQRTEQGDSAMYLCTSSSGVPSYRYGYTFGSGTRLTVV.

This clonotype came up many times. V usage is TRBV20-1 and J usage is TRBJ1-2, with D maybe TRBD1 (6 bases). The germline V gene has CDR1 DFQATT and CDR2 SNEGSKA (reference sequence). The V and J ends lost 5 bases and 2 bases respectively, with 15 bases between them. This CDR3 spans 14 amino acids. The CDR3 loop reads CSAPQGTNNYGYTF. The CDR3 coding sequence is TGCAGTGCTCCCCAGGGGACAAACAACTATGGCTACACCTTC.

The rearrangement links TRBV18 to TRBJ2-7; TRBD1 matches at 7 bases. CDR1 and CDR2 (germline): KGHSH, LQKENI. This CDR3 contains 13 residues. Germline trimming cut 4 bases from V and 3 bases from J; bases unmatched to any gene: 3. The CDR3 is CASSRDSDYEQYF. The CDR3 DNA follows: TGTGCCAGCTCACGGGACAGTGACTACGAGCAGTACTTC.

The chain carries TRBV12-2 and TRBJ1-3; TRBD1, the D gene given by the table, was not confirmed from the DNA. TRBV12-2 is annotated as a pseudogene. This CDR3 is built from 16 residues. CDR3 sequence: CADKGGGSYSGNTIYF. As DNA, the CDR3 is TGTGCCGACAAAGGGGGGGGCAGCTACTCTGGAAACACCATATATTTT.

This sequence joins TRBV15 and TRBJ2-3, with D unresolved. Germline V gene lookup returns CDR1 LNHNV and CDR2 YYDKDF (reference sequence). Trimming left V 2 bases short and J 4 bases short, with 13 bases between. The length of the CDR3 is 15 residues. The CDR3 region has the DNA TGTGCCACCAGCAGACCAGGTGTTCCCGCAGATACGCAGTATTTT. It specifies CATSRPGVPADTQYF.

This clonotype was detected many times. The CDR3 DNA sequence: TGCAGTGCTAGTATGAGGGGCTTAACAGCTAACTATGGCTACACCTTC. This codes for CSASMRGLTANYGYTF. The chain combines TRBV20-1 with TRBJ1-2; D may be TRBD1 (5 bases). V lost 3 bases to trimming and J lost 0 bases, with 17 bases between them. CDR1 is DFQATT, CDR2 SNEGSKA, per germline (reference sequence). The CDR3 totals 16 residues.

The sample holds many counts of this clonotype. V and J are TRBV12-3 or TRBV12-4 and TRBJ2-7; possibly TRBD2 for D (5 bases). The CDR3 consists of 14 residues. The germline V and J ends were trimmed by 2 bases and 7 bases, with 15 bases remaining between them. CDR3 residues: CASSLSVHPGEQYF. The CDR3 DNA reads as TGTGCCAGCAGTTTATCAGTCCACCCGGGGGAGCAGTACTTC.

This clonotype appeared many times. The V call is TRBV10-3, the J call TRBJ2-5; a weak D match, TRBD2 (5 bases). Germline CDR1 ENHRY, CDR2 SYGVKD. The V gene lost 6 bases and the J gene lost 2 bases, with 10 bases spanning the gap. CDR3 length equals 13 residues. The CDR3 reads CAIRSSGQETQYF. CDR3 coding DNA: TGTGCCATCAGGTCCAGCGGTCAAGAGACCCAGTACTTC.

This clonotype was observed a few times. This chain links TRBV29-1 with TRBJ2-5; 8 bases are a match to TRBD1. CDR1 is SQVTM and CDR2 is ANQGSEA in the germline V gene. This CDR3 has 11 residues. The CDR3 region has the DNA TGCAGAGCAGGGGGCCGAGAGACCCAGTACTTC. It encodes CRAGGRETQYF.

This clonotype was counted only a few times. CDR3 sequence: CASKPGTEGTEAFF. CDR3 nucleotide sequence: TGTGCCAGCAAACCCGGGACAGAAGGCACTGAAGCTTTCTTT. This chain connects TRBV18 to TRBJ1-1; the match to TRBD1 covers 7 bases. In germline, CDR1 is KGHSH, CDR2 LQKENI. The CDR3 has 14 amino acids. J lost 4 bases, V lost 8 bases, and 10 bases had no gene match.

This clonotype was seen at least ten times. CDR3: CASSTDAYNEQFF. The CDR3 nucleotides are TGTGCCAGCAGCACAGACGCCTACAATGAGCAGTTCTTC. The V and J genes are TRBV9 and TRBJ2-1; no clear D gene. Trimming took off 4 bases at V and 2 bases at J, with 7 bases between the two ends. The V gene's germline CDR1 is SGDLS and CDR2 YYNGEE. The CDR3 length is 13 residues.

The chain has TRBV2 and TRBJ2-7, with a possible D match to TRBD2 (6 bases). The CDR3 totals 14 residues. Looked up from germline, CDR1 is SNHLY and CDR2 is FYNNEI. V was cut by 8 bases and J by 4 bases, with 18 bases left in between. The CDR3 region has the DNA TGTGCCAGCCGGCGGCGGGAAGGGCCTTACGAGCAGTACTTC. It yields the protein CASRRREGPYEQYF.

This clonotype was found many times. The junction shows a germline mismatch at one end, possibly a read error. V and J are TRBV5-1 and TRBJ1-5, with 7 bases lining up with TRBD1. Looked up from germline, CDR1 is SGHRS and CDR2 is YFSETQ. The CDR3 has 15 residues. The CDR3 here is CASSLETGRNQPQHF. DNA of the CDR3: TGTGCCAGCAGTTTGGAGACAGGGCGCAATCAGCCCCAGCATTTT.

V gene TRBV27 combines with J gene TRBJ2-4; 7 bases match TRBD2. With the DNA end fitting TRBJ2-7 better, the J assignment may be wrong. The V gene's germline CDR1 is MNHEY and CDR2 SMNVEV (reference sequence). The CDR3 length is 16 residues. This CDR3 is CASSLSSTSQTYEQYF. The CDR3, as DNA: TGTGCCAGCAGTTTATCGTCGACTAGCCAAACCTACGAGCAGTACTTC.

This rearrangement joins TRBV5-1 to TRBJ2-4, with 13 bases matching TRBD2. Trimming removed 4 bases from V and 7 bases from J; junction bases left unmatched: 11. Germline assignment: CDR1 SGHRS and CDR2 YFSETQ. CDR3 size: 17 residues. The CDR3: CASSLQTSGGYGNIQYF. The DNA for the CDR3 is TGCGCCAGCAGCCTTCAGACTAGCGGGGGGTATGGGAACATTCAGTACTTC.

This clonotype was found many times. V usage is TRBV12-3 or TRBV12-4 and J usage is TRBJ2-5, with 8 bases identical to TRBD1. The CDR3 runs to 16 residues. With V trimmed by 9 bases and J by 4 bases, 16 bases remained unmatched. The CDR3, as DNA: TGTGCCAGTACCTCGACGGCAGGGGGCGTCGGAGAGACCCAGTACTTC. Translation gives CASTSTAGGVGETQYF.

The sample holds a few counts of this clonotype. The rearrangement uses TRBV21-1 and TRBJ2-5; the table calls TRBD2, which could not be checked here. TRBV21-1 is deemed a pseudogene. This CDR3 region has 16 residues. This CDR3 reads CASSKEGRFKQETQYF. The CDR3 DNA reads TGTGCCAGCAGCAAAGAGGGCAGGTTTAAGCAAGAGACCCAGTACTTC.

This clonotype was seen more than once but under ten times. The genes are TRBV7-9 and TRBJ1-4, with 8 positions matching TRBD1. There are 16 residues in the CDR3. Germline loops: CDR1 SEHNR, CDR2 FQNEAQ (reference sequence). The V segment lost 0 bases and the J segment 8 bases; nucleotides outside the gene matches: 8. Here the CDR3 DNA reads TGTGCCAGCAGCTTAGCTCAGGGGGCTGTGAGAGAAAAACTGTTTTTT. This codes for CASSLAQGAVREKLFF.

V usage is TRBV5-1 and J usage is TRBJ2-6, with a tentative D call TRBD2 (7 bases). This CDR3 is 17 amino acids long. Germline V gene data show CDR1 as SGHRS and CDR2 as YFSETQ. V lost 0 bases to trimming and J lost 4 bases, with 14 bases between them. The CDR3 sequence is CASSLEGGAAGANVLTF. The CDR3 DNA is TGCGCCAGCAGCTTGGAAGGGGGGGCGGCCGGGGCCAACGTCCTGACTTTC.

This clonotype was seen only a few times. The chain employs TRBV25-1 and TRBJ1-4; 10 bases line up with TRBD1. The CDR3 totals 14 residues. V lost 3 bases to trimming and J lost 8 bases; unmatched junction nucleotides: 3. Germline V gene sequence: CDR1 MGHDK, CDR2 SYGVNS. The CDR3 reads CASSDDRGLEKLFF. DNA for the CDR3: TGTGCCAGCAGTGATGACAGGGGGCTCGAAAAACTGTTTTTT.

There are many counts of this clonotype. The V and J genes are TRBV12-3 or TRBV12-4 and TRBJ2-7; 9 nucleotides line up with TRBD2. The CDR3 spans 15 residues. V trimming: 4 bases; J trimming: 4 bases; junction bases outside the gene matches: 8. This CDR3 is CASSSGGLAGYEQYF. CDR3 in DNA: TGTGCCAGCAGTTCGGGGGGACTAGCAGGGTACGAGCAGTACTTC.

This clonotype has just a few counts. A junction boundary mismatches the germline segment, possibly from a read error. This chain connects TRBV7-7 to TRBJ1-1; TRBD1 matches at 8 bases. The CDR3 is 15 amino acids. The germline V gene has CDR1 SSHAT and CDR2 FNYEAQ (reference sequence). The CDR3, as DNA: TGTGCTAGCACACCGGCGGGCAGGGGGCACACTGAAGCTTTCTTT. Protein product: CASTPAGRGHTEAFF. Looking up the rest from reference TRBV7-7 and TRBJ1-1 gives the full variable domain: GAGVSQSPRYKVTKRGQDVTLRCDPISSHATLYWYQQALGQGPEFLTYFNYEAQPDKSGLPSDRFSAERPEGSISTLTIQRTEQRDSAMYRCASTPAGRGHTEAFFGQGTRLTVV.

The V and J genes are TRBV20-1 and TRBJ2-3, with TRBD2 matching over 8 bases. This CDR3 comprises 15 residues. With 3 bases clipped from V and 1 base from J, the junction kept 6 bases outside the gene matches. Germline lookup yields CDR1 DFQATT and CDR2 SNEGSKA (reference sequence). CDR3 amino acids: CSASSSGTRTDTQYF. CDR3 coding DNA: TGCAGTGCTAGTAGTAGCGGGACTCGCACAGATACGCAGTATTTT.

On this clonotype: This may be a read error, as it is one base from a much larger clone. As DNA, the CDR3 is TGTGCCAGCAGCCTCAAACAGGGGGCAGGTGGCTACACCTTC. It yields the protein CASSLKQGAGGYTF. The chain joins TRBV5-6 to TRBJ1-2; TRBD1 aligns across 9 bases. Per germline, CDR1 SGHDT and CDR2 YYEEEE. V dropped 4 bases and J dropped 7; count of bases not matched to a gene: 8. This CDR3 contains 14 residues.

The chain joins TRBV5-1 to TRBJ1-1, with a weak D call TRBD1 (6 bases). Germline values: CDR1 SGHRS, CDR2 YFSETQ. V lost 5 bases to trimming and J lost 1 base, with 18 bases between them. The CDR3 has 16 amino acids. In DNA form, the CDR3 reads TGCGCCAGCAGTAGAGCAAGCGAGACAGGGAACACTGAAGCTTTCTTT. Translated: CASSRASETGNTEAFF. Looking up the rest from reference TRBV5-1 and TRBJ1-1 gives the full variable domain: KAGVTQTPRYLIKTRGQQVTLSCSPISGHRSVSWYQQTPGQGLQFLFEYFSETQRNKGNFPGRFSGRQFSNSRSEMNVSTLELGDSALYLCASSRASETGNTEAFFGQGTRLTVV.

Comment on this clonotype: A much larger clone lies a single base off, so this may be a read error. The rearrangement uses TRBV12-3 or TRBV12-4 and TRBJ1-2; 8 positions match TRBD1. The CDR3 covers 13 residues. The CDR3 loop reads CASRLGGDRGYTF. DNA of the CDR3: TGTGCCAGCAGGTTAGGCGGGGACAGGGGCTACACCTTC.

The chain has TRBV4-3 and TRBJ2-3; a possible D gene is TRBD2 (6 bases). The V end lost 0 bases, the J end lost 4 bases, and 8 bases lay between the germline ends. Germline assignment: CDR1 LGHNA and CDR2 YSLEER. This CDR3 region has 14 residues. The CDR3 bases are TGCGCCAGCAGCCAAGAATGGGGGGCAGATACGCAGTATTTT. Its translation: CASSQEWGADTQYF.

This clonotype was counted only a few times. The genes are TRBV18 and TRBJ2-5; no clear D. The germline gives CDR1 KGHSH, CDR2 LQKENI. Between the trimmed V and J ends, which lost 5 bases and 3 bases, there was a span of 10 bases. The CDR3 contains 13 residues. CDR3 bases: TGTGCCAGCTCAGCCTCCCCAAAAGAGACCCAGTACTTC. This translates into CASSASPKETQYF. The full variable domain, completed using reference TRBV18 and TRBJ2-5, is NAGVMQNPRHLVRRRGQEARLRCSPMKGHSHVYWYRQLPEEGLKFMVYLQKENIIDESGMPKERFSAEFPKEGPSILRIQQVVRGDSAAYFCASSASPKETQYFGPGTRLLVL.